This T cell receptor (beta chain) was captured in a study of T-cell reconstitution after alpha-beta-depleted transplantation in children. This clonotype was picked up a small number of times. The TCRbeta library was prepared with unique molecular identifiers. MiXCR, applied by TCRdb to the PCR reads, yields one record per CDR3 protein. The sample lists about 400,000 distinct CDR3 sequences; 10% to 15% were seen once. The source of this sequence is a human donor who donated a stem cell graft to a child with Fanconi anemia. Sequences were derived from PBMCs, sampled from the stem cell graft.

The CDR3 sequence is CASSWAREEFGYTF. In DNA, the CDR3 is TGTGCCAGCAGTTGGGCCCGGGAGGAGTTCGGCTACACCTTC. This chain connects TRBV28 to TRBJ1-2; no definite D call. This CDR3 has 14 amino acids. Per the germline V gene, CDR1 is MDHEN and CDR2 is SYDVKM. V was trimmed by 4 bases and J by 8 bases, leaving 17 bases between them.